The 21 T cell receptor beta chains presented below share a single source sample, sequenced in a study of blood T cell repertoires in COVID-19 (dated by TCRdb to 2019 to 2021). The library was made by the immunoSEQ multiplex PCR assay. Held by TCRdb, this immuneACCESS table contains in-frame sequences only and omits some clones. Under half of the omission traces to an unresolved V gene where checked; the cause of the rest is unknown. Here the sample has about 35,000 clones; about four fifths occur a single time. Together, the top ten hold 3% to 4% of the sample. What was sequenced was peripheral blood. The receptors shown here come from a man aged 50 or older with acute or convalescent COVID-19.

The chain employs TRBV11-2 and TRBJ2-2; 10 bases are shared with TRBD2. CDR1 is SGHAT, CDR2 FQNNGV, per germline. The CDR3 contains 16 residues. J was trimmed by 5 bases and V by 0 bases; bases with no gene match: 3. The CDR3 DNA follows: TGTGCCAGCAGCTTAGAACTAGCGGGGTGGACCGGGGAGCTGTTTTTT. It translates to CASSLELAGWTGELFF. Using reference TRBV11-2 and TRBJ2-2 for the parts outside the CDR3, the full variable domain is EAGVAQSPRYKIIEKRQSVAFWCNPISGHATLYWYQQILGQGPKLLIQFQNNGVVDDSQLPKDRFSAERLKGVDSTLKIQPAKLEDSAVYLCASSLELAGWTGELFFGEGSRLTVL.

The rearrangement uses TRBV5-5 and TRBJ1-1; D is perhaps TRBD1 (6 bases). This CDR3 has 17 amino acids. Trimming took off 0 bases at V and 0 bases at J, with 15 bases between the two ends. Germline V CDR1 and CDR2: SGHKS, YYEKEE (reference sequence). The CDR3 loop is CASSLGRGAAMNTEAFF. CDR3 DNA sequence: TGTGCCAGCAGCTTGGGTCGGGGGGCCGCTATGAACACTGAAGCTTTCTTT.

The J gene is TRBJ1-5, the V gene TRBV7-9, with D unresolved. Germline-derived CDR1 and CDR2 are SEHNR and FQNEAQ (reference sequence). This CDR3 region has 15 residues. Deletions cut 3 bases from V and 0 bases from J, with 9 bases between. The CDR3 DNA is TGTGCCAGCAGCTTGGGAGGCGCTAGCAATCAGCCCCAGCATTTT. Protein: CASSLGGASNQPQHF. Full variable domain (missing parts from reference TRBV7-9 and TRBJ1-5): DTGVSQNPRHKITKRGQNVTFRCDPISEHNRLYWYRQTLGQGPEFLTYFQNEAQLEKSRLLSDRFSAERPKGSFSTLEIQRTEQGDSAMYLCASSLGGASNQPQHFGDGTRLSIL.

The chain has TRBV7-6 and TRBJ2-1, with 9 positions matching TRBD1. This CDR3 contains 15 residues. The ends lost 5 bases at V and 6 bases at J; junction bases unmatched: 8. Germline V CDR1 and CDR2: SGHVS, FNYEAQ. CDR3 DNA sequence: TGTGCCAGCAGCATCATGGACAGGGGAGGCAATGAGCAGTTCTTC. Amino acid sequence: CASSIMDRGGNEQFF.

The chain combines TRBV5-1 with TRBJ1-1; D perhaps matches TRBD1 (6 bases). V was trimmed by 6 bases and J by 1 base, leaving 10 bases between them. This CDR3 has 13 amino acids. The germline gives CDR1 SGHRS, CDR2 YFSETQ. The CDR3 sequence: CASTMGANTEAFF. The CDR3 DNA follows: TGCGCCAGCACGATGGGGGCGAACACTGAAGCTTTCTTT.

The chain has TRBV11-2 and TRBJ1-1; tentatively, D is TRBD1 (6 bases). V was clipped by 5 bases and J by 2 bases, with 15 bases between them. This CDR3 has 15 residues. CDR1 is SGHAT, CDR2 FQNNGV, per germline. The DNA of the CDR3 is TGTGCCAGCAGCCCCACCCGACAGGCTAACACTGAAGCTTTCTTT. Amino acid sequence: CASSPTRQANTEAFF.

The J gene is TRBJ2-3, the V gene TRBV19, with 7 nucleotides matching TRBD2. Germline CDR1 and CDR2: LNHDA and SQIVND (reference sequence). The V segment lost 3 bases and the J segment 0 bases; nucleotides outside the gene matches: 18. CDR3 length equals 20 residues. The DNA of the CDR3 is TGTGCCAGTAGTATTTCCCCCTTTTGGGGGAGGGCCCCTAGCACAGATACGCAGTATTTT. As protein: CASSISPFWGRAPSTDTQYF.

This clone was observed a few times. This rearrangement joins TRBV27 to TRBJ2-1; possible D gene TRBD2, 6 bases. The CDR3 covers 15 residues. V was trimmed by 2 bases and J by 2 bases, leaving 10 bases between them. CDR1 is MNHEY, CDR2 SMNVEV, per germline (reference sequence). The CDR3 spells CASSLKGEAYNEQFF. The CDR3 nucleotides read TGTGCCAGCAGTTTAAAAGGGGAGGCCTACAATGAGCAGTTCTTC.

This sequence joins TRBV2 and TRBJ2-2, with TRBD1 matching over 9 bases. Germline V gene data show CDR1 as SNHLY and CDR2 as FYNNEI. Trimming took 5 bases from V and 4 from J; bases not matched to a gene: 11. There are 17 residues in the CDR3. The CDR3 nucleotides read TGTGCCAGCAGTCTCACTCGGACAGGGGCTGGCACCGGGGAGCTGTTTTTT. Its protein is CASSLTRTGAGTGELFF.

The chain combines TRBV6-1 with TRBJ2-4, with D perhaps matching TRBD1 (5 bases). Germline loops: CDR1 MNHNS, CDR2 SASEGT. V gave up 0 bases and J gave up 1 base, with 10 bases separating them. CDR3 length equals 16 residues. The DNA for the CDR3 is TGTGCCAGCAGTGAAGCCGGCAGGGTGGCCAAAAACATTCAGTACTTC. This gives the protein CASSEAGRVAKNIQYF.

The V call is TRBV28, the J call TRBJ1-2; D is unclear. The V end was cut by 3 bases, the J end by 8 bases, with 7 bases between. CDR3 length: 11 residues. Germline CDR1 and CDR2: MDHEN and SYDVKM. CDR3 sequence: CASSFLSGYTF. The CDR3 nucleotides are TGTGCCAGCAGTTTCCTAAGCGGCTACACCTTC.

V and J are TRBV30 and TRBJ2-4; 12 nucleotides align to TRBD1. CDR1 is GTSNPN and CDR2 is SVGIG in the germline V gene (reference sequence). The CDR3 loop spans 13 amino acids. This chain's CDR3 is CGGQGATKNIQYF. The CDR3 DNA is TGTGGGGGACAGGGGGCCACCAAAAACATTCAGTACTTC.

The rearrangement links TRBV19 to TRBJ2-3, with D possibly TRBD2 on 6 matching bases. The V gene lost 1 base and the J gene lost 2 bases, with 7 bases spanning the gap. The V gene's germline CDR1 is LNHDA and CDR2 SQIVND (reference sequence). CDR3 length equals 14 residues. The CDR3 sequence is CASSIGRATDTQYF. For the CDR3, the DNA is TGTGCCAGTAGTATAGGGAGGGCCACAGATACGCAGTATTTT.

The chain couples TRBV4-1 to TRBJ2-2, with TRBD1 matching 7 bases. The germline gives CDR1 MGHRA, CDR2 YSYEKL. The V segment lost 4 bases and the J segment 2 bases; nucleotides outside the gene matches: 4. This CDR3 is 15 amino acids long. The CDR3 DNA is TGCGCCAGCAGCCCGTGGGACAGTAACACCGGGGAGCTGTTTTTT. Encoded protein: CASSPWDSNTGELFF.

This clone was seen a handful of times. The V gene is TRBV19, the J gene TRBJ1-5; D is ambiguous. Germline CDR1 LNHDA, CDR2 SQIVND (reference sequence). V was clipped by 7 bases and J by 7 bases, with 11 bases between them. This CDR3 has 12 amino acids. CDR3 nucleotide sequence: TGTGCCAGTACCACGGAGGGACAGCCCCAGCATTTT. This translates into CASTTEGQPQHF.

The V call is TRBV5-5, the J call TRBJ2-6; 15 nucleotides agree with TRBD2. This CDR3 contains 18 residues. Germline CDR1 and CDR2: SGHKS and YYEKEE (reference sequence). V lost 0 bases, J lost 4 bases, and 2 bases stayed unmatched. The CDR3 sequence is CASSLVGLAGGGANVLTF. CDR3 DNA sequence: TGTGCCAGCAGCTTGGTGGGACTAGCGGGGGGCGGGGCCAACGTCCTGACTTTC.

This clone was found a few times. This sequence joins TRBV5-6 and TRBJ2-5; 9 bases agree with TRBD2. CDR3 length: 15 residues. V was clipped by 0 bases and J by 7 bases; unmatched bases: 7. Germline V gene data show CDR1 as SGHDT and CDR2 as YYEEEE. The CDR3 is CASSLVASGISTQYF. CDR3 nucleotide sequence: TGTGCCAGCAGCTTGGTCGCTAGCGGGATATCGACCCAGTACTTC.

The sample holds a few counts of this clone. The rearrangement joins TRBV6-5 to TRBJ1-6; weak D call: TRBD1 (6 bases). The germline CDR1 and CDR2 sequences are MNHEY and SVGAGI. This CDR3 has 15 amino acids. V dropped 5 bases and J dropped 9 bases, with 17 bases sitting between them. The CDR3 DNA reads as TGTGCCAGCAGTCTACACTTGACAGGCGGTTCACCCCTCCACTTT. Encoded protein: CASSLHLTGGSPLHF.

The genes are TRBV4-1 and TRBJ1-1; D possibly corresponds to TRBD1 (5 bases). The ends were cut back, 1 base at V and 1 base at J, with 19 bases in the middle. Per germline, CDR1 MGHRA and CDR2 YSYEKL. The CDR3 is made up of 18 amino acids. The CDR3 protein is CASSQGVQGSKGNTEAFF. The CDR3 region has the DNA TGCGCCAGCAGCCAAGGGGTGCAGGGCTCCAAGGGGAACACTGAAGCTTTCTTT.

The rearrangement links TRBV24-1 to TRBJ1-1; tentatively, D is TRBD1 (6 bases). V was clipped by 4 bases and J by 1 base, with 6 bases between them. The CDR3 is 13 amino acids. Germline V gene lookup returns CDR1 KGHDR and CDR2 SFDVKD. The CDR3 DNA is TGTGCCACCAGTGAGACAGGGAACACTGAAGCTTTCTTT. Its protein is CATSETGNTEAFF.

This chain connects TRBV13 to TRBJ2-2, with 7 positions matching TRBD2. V trimming: 5 bases; J trimming: 2 bases; junction bases outside the gene matches: 8. The CDR3 totals 16 residues. Germline loops: CDR1 PRHDT, CDR2 FYEKMQ (reference sequence). CDR3 coding DNA: TGTGCCAGCAGCCCGATTGCGGGAGTAAACACCGGGGAGCTGTTTTTT. Translated: CASSPIAGVNTGELFF.